The following is a TCR beta chain sequence with its context. What it binds is not known. V lost 3 bases and J 1 base, leaving 6 bases between the germline ends. The CDR3 sequence is 13 residues long. Germline assignment: CDR1 SGHTA and CDR2 FQGNSA. Though nominally healthy at sampling, donors likely had unrecorded immune exposures. Use of 60 Vbeta and 13 Jbeta primers characterized the PCR. Some clones are missing from TCRdb's copy, which holds only in-frame ones; the method was immunoSEQ multiplex PCR. The sample lists under 200,000 clones, 70% to 90% seen once, with around 2% in the top ten. This sample was taken from a study of cytomegalovirus exposure and HLA in healthy donors. Study-wide points: Per a later analysis, about 17,000 TCR beta sequences showed association with HLA alleles at 0.05 false discovery rate. When analyzed later, a missense DCLRE1C variant was found to be linked to TCR beta V- and J-gene trimming.

The material sequenced was PBMCs. The chain is built from TRBV7-2 and TRBJ1-1; D gene uncertain. The TCR was taken from a woman aged 18 to 35 in good health and CMV-seropositive. The CDR3 spells CASSFTENTEAFF. Here the CDR3 DNA reads TGTGCCAGCAGCTTCACAGAGAACACTGAAGCTTTCTTT.